The 21 T cell receptor beta chains presented below share a single source sample, sequenced in a study of blood T cell repertoires in COVID-19. Sequenced by immunoSEQ multiplex PCR; TCRdb stores in-frame clones only, minus some. The sample includes 150,000 or so clones, roughly nine tenths seen only once; the top ten take more than 3%. The sequenced material came from peripheral blood. Source of these receptors: a woman between 70 and 85 years old with acute or convalescent COVID-19.

This clone was observed a single time. The rearrangement links TRBV7-2 to TRBJ2-1; D gene unclear. Per the germline V gene, CDR1 is SGHTA and CDR2 is FQGNSA. This CDR3 has 15 residues. Trimming took off 1 base at V and 1 base at J, with 8 bases between the two ends. This CDR3 is CASSLGARSYNEQFF. The CDR3 nucleotides are TGTGCCAGCAGCTTAGGAGCGAGATCCTACAATGAGCAGTTCTTC.

This clone was seen just once. CDR3 nucleotides: TGTGCCAGCAGCCCGAGGAGCGGGGGGGCTTATGAGCAGTTCTTC. Its translation is CASSPRSGGAYEQFF. This sequence joins TRBV14 and TRBJ2-1; 10 nucleotides match TRBD2. CDR1 is SGHDN, CDR2 FVKESK, per germline. Trimming removed 4 bases from V and 8 bases from J; junction bases left unmatched: 8. The length of the CDR3 is 15 residues. Full variable domain (remainder filled in from reference TRBV14 and TRBJ2-1): EAGVTQFPSHSVIEKGQTVTLRCDPISGHDNLYWYRRVMGKEIKFLLHFVKESKQDESGMPNNRFLAERTGGTYSTLKVQPAELEDSGVYFCASSPRSGGAYEQFFGPGTRLTVL.

The gene calls are TRBV27 and TRBJ2-2; TRBD1 is a possible D gene (7 bases). Trimming removed 3 bases from V and 4 bases from J, with 15 bases in between. CDR1 is MNHEY and CDR2 is SMNVEV in the germline V gene (reference sequence). This CDR3 contains 16 residues. Written as DNA, the CDR3 is TGTGCCAGCAGTTTGTCAGGGGGGTGGAGCACCGGGGAGCTGTTTTTT. Amino acids: CASSLSGGWSTGELFF.

This sequence joins TRBV24-1 and TRBJ1-2, with D possibly matching TRBD1 (6 bases). Deletions cut 4 bases from V and 0 bases from J, with 8 bases between. Germline CDR1 reads KGHDR; CDR2 reads SFDVKD. This CDR3 has 14 amino acids. CDR3 sequence: CATSDWTANYGYTF. The DNA for the CDR3 is TGTGCCACCAGTGACTGGACAGCTAACTATGGCTACACCTTC.

J is TRBJ1-6 and V is TRBV7-6; D possibly corresponds to TRBD1 (5 bases). This CDR3 region has 14 residues. The germline V and J ends were trimmed by 2 bases and 9 bases, with 11 bases remaining between them. Germline V gene lookup returns CDR1 SGHVS and CDR2 FNYEAQ. CDR3 nucleotides: TGTGCCAGCAGCTTACAGGAGGGGACTTCACCCCTCCACTTT. Encoded protein: CASSLQEGTSPLHF.

The rearrangement uses TRBV27 and TRBJ1-2, with TRBD1 identical over 8 bases. V shed 5 bases and J 7 bases; nucleotides not matched to a gene: 9. Germline CDR1 MNHEY, CDR2 SMNVEV (reference sequence). This CDR3 spans 14 amino acids. CDR3 DNA sequence: TGTGCCAGCAGTCCGTGGACAGGGAGGGGTGGCTACACCTTC. Translating gives CASSPWTGRGGYTF.

This clone was counted a single time. V is TRBV2 and J is TRBJ1-4; D ambiguous. Germline lookup yields CDR1 SNHLY and CDR2 FYNNEI. Trimming took 0 bases from V and 10 from J, leaving 15 bases between them. The CDR3 spans 15 residues. For the CDR3, the DNA is TGTGCCAGCAGTGAAGCCGACGCGACTAAGGGAAAACTGTTTTTT. Translated: CASSEADATKGKLFF.

V usage is TRBV19 and J usage is TRBJ2-7, with D possibly being TRBD2 (5 bases). The CDR3 extends over 12 amino acids. V lost 6 bases and J lost 3, with 9 bases in between. Germline values: CDR1 LNHDA, CDR2 SQIVND (reference sequence). CDR3 in DNA: TGTGCCAGTAGCGAACGGGGCTACGAGCAGTACTTC. Residues: CASSERGYEQYF.

The chain couples TRBV4-3 to TRBJ1-2, with 7 bases matching TRBD1. Germline V gene sequence: CDR1 LGHNA, CDR2 YSLEER. The CDR3 is 15 amino acids. V lost 5 bases and J lost 1; bases outside the gene matches: 7. The DNA of the CDR3 is TGCGCCAGCAGCAAGAGACAGGGAGGTAACTATGGCTACACCTTC. Translated: CASSKRQGGNYGYTF.

The rearrangement links TRBV12-3 or TRBV12-4 to TRBJ2-5, with D unresolved. V was cut by 6 bases and J by 4 bases, with 9 bases left in between. There are 12 residues in the CDR3. CDR3 DNA sequence: TGTGCCAGCAGCCGGGTTCTAGAGACCCAGTACTTC. This codes for CASSRVLETQYF.

The rearrangement uses TRBV5-1 and TRBJ1-1, with D perhaps TRBD1 (6 bases). Trimming took 0 bases from V and 3 from J, leaving 9 bases between them. Germline values: CDR1 SGHRS, CDR2 YFSETQ. The CDR3 totals 14 residues. The CDR3 coding sequence is TGCGCCAGCAGCTTGGACCCAGGGGACACTGAAGCTTTCTTT. Translating gives CASSLDPGDTEAFF.

This clone was seen a single time. The chain carries TRBV7-2 and TRBJ2-5; D is unresolved. From germline, CDR1 is SGHTA and CDR2 FQGNSA. Trimming pared 3 bases from V and 7 bases from J, leaving 18 bases between. The CDR3 contains 15 residues. The CDR3 region has the DNA TGTGCCAGCAGCTTTTGGGCGAACGAAGGCGTGACCCAGTACTTC. This codes for CASSFWANEGVTQYF.

This chain joins TRBV5-1 and TRBJ2-7; perhaps TRBD1 as D (6 bases). The V and J ends lost 0 bases and 2 bases respectively, with 12 bases between them. The CDR3 spans 15 residues. The germline V gene encodes CDR1 SGHRS and CDR2 YFSETQ. CDR3 sequence reads: CASSLVGQRAYEQYF. The DNA of the CDR3 is TGCGCCAGCAGCTTGGTAGGACAGCGAGCCTACGAGCAGTACTTC. Drawing the rest from reference TRBV5-1 and TRBJ2-7, the complete variable domain is KAGVTQTPRYLIKTRGQQVTLSCSPISGHRSVSWYQQTPGQGLQFLFEYFSETQRNKGNFPGRFSGRQFSNSRSEMNVSTLELGDSALYLCASSLVGQRAYEQYFGPGTRLTVT.

Turning to this clone: The DNA is omitted, as the CDR3 cannot be located on it reliably, and the CDR3 follows TCRdb's listing. The gene calls are TRBV27 and TRBJ2-5; the DNA was not used to check the table's D call, TRBD2. Germline V lookup: CDR1 MNHEY, CDR2 SMNVEV (reference sequence). The length of the CDR3 is 16 amino acids, counting both ends. The CDR3 here is CASSSSRVGGGETQYF.

The table lists this clone with a few counts. The V call is TRBV19, the J call TRBJ1-1, with a possible D match to TRBD1 (5 bases). Germline V lookup: CDR1 LNHDA, CDR2 SQIVND (reference sequence). V was shortened by 4 bases and J by 2 bases, with 14 bases between the two germline ends. The CDR3 consists of 15 residues. In DNA form, the CDR3 reads TGTGCCAGTAGTACCCCGGGGGGGGGTAACACTGAAGCTTTCTTT. It codes for CASSTPGGGNTEAFF.

As to this clone: Distinct nucleotide sequences in the sample also encode this CDR3. The chain uses TRBV5-1 and TRBJ2-2; no definite D call. Between the trimmed V and J ends, which lost 2 bases and 6 bases, there was a span of 8 bases. The length of the CDR3 is 13 residues. CDR1 and CDR2 from the germline V gene are SGHRS and YFSETQ. The CDR3 DNA sequence: TGCGCCAGCAGCTTAAACGAGGCCGGGGAGCTGTTTTTT. As protein: CASSLNEAGELFF.

This clone showed up just once. V is TRBV30 and J is TRBJ1-4; TRBD1 is a possible D gene (6 bases). Germline V gives CDR1 GTSNPN, CDR2 SVGIG (reference sequence). The V end was cut by 4 bases, the J end by 8 bases, with 20 bases between. This CDR3 region has 15 residues. CDR3 region: CAWKGPGTNWEKLFF. The DNA for the CDR3 is TGTGCCTGGAAGGGACCCGGGACAAACTGGGAAAAACTGTTTTTT. Using reference TRBV30 and TRBJ1-4 for the parts outside the CDR3, the full variable domain is SQTIHQWPATLVQPVGSPLSLECTVEGTSNPNLYWYRQAAGRGLQLLFYSVGIGQISSEVPQNLSASRPQDRQFILSSKKLLLSDSGFYLCAWKGPGTNWEKLFFGSGTQLSVL.

The chain couples TRBV5-4 to TRBJ1-3, with 7 bases fitting TRBD1. V dropped 4 bases and J dropped 0; count of bases not matched to a gene: 4. The CDR3 has 15 amino acids. Germline-derived CDR1 and CDR2 are SGHNT and YYREEE (reference sequence). Here the CDR3 DNA reads TGTGCCAGCAGCCGGGACAGTAGCTCTGGAAACACCATATATTTT. Translation gives CASSRDSSSGNTIYF. Looking up the rest from reference TRBV5-4 and TRBJ1-3 gives the full variable domain: ETGVTQSPTHLIKTRGQQVTLRCSSQSGHNTVSWYQQALGQGPQFIFQYYREEENGRGNFPPRFSGLQFPNYSSELNVNALELDDSALYLCASSRDSSSGNTIYFGEGSWLTVV.

This clone was observed a single time. The chain carries TRBV6-2 or TRBV6-3 and TRBJ1-5; maybe TRBD1 (5 bases). This CDR3 region has 14 residues. V lost 4 bases to trimming and J lost 11 bases, with 18 bases between them. Germline CDR1 is MNHEY and CDR2 is SVGEGT. For the CDR3, the DNA is TGTGCCAGCAGTTCTCACCTCCGACAGTCTACCCAGCATTTT. Residues: CASSSHLRQSTQHF.

The chain carries TRBV19 and TRBJ2-1; TRBD2 matches at 8 bases. In germline, CDR1 is LNHDA, CDR2 SQIVND (reference sequence). V lost 6 bases to trimming and J lost 0 bases; unmatched junction nucleotides: 10. This CDR3 region has 17 residues. In DNA, the CDR3 is TGTGCCAGTAGAGACGCGATACGGGGGGGCTCCTACAATGAGCAGTTCTTC. Translation gives CASRDAIRGGSYNEQFF.

The chain employs TRBV4-1 and TRBJ1-4; D is undetermined. The V gene's germline CDR1 is MGHRA and CDR2 YSYEKL. The CDR3 totals 16 residues. Between the trimmed V and J ends, which lost 2 bases and 0 bases, there was a span of 10 bases. CDR3 sequence reads: CASSQRQTATNEKLFF. The CDR3 DNA sequence: TGCGCCAGCAGCCAAAGGCAGACTGCAACTAATGAAAAACTGTTTTTT.